The following is a T cell receptor (beta chain) sequence with its context. The sample comes from a study of control samples from healthy donors and cancer patients. The CDR3 is 14 amino acids. The germline V gene encodes CDR1 SNHLY and CDR2 FYNNEI. V gave up 2 bases and J gave up 10 bases, with 17 bases separating them. The repertoire was sequenced with immunoSEQ multiplex PCR; TCRdb's copy has only in-frame clones and lacks some. Of approximately 170,000 clones listed, about 90% are singletons. The J gene is TRBJ1-1, the V gene TRBV2; a possible D gene is TRBD1 (5 bases). The sequenced material came from blood. The clonotype originates from a woman between 50 and 59 years old in good health. Here the CDR3 reads CASSEFSGGSGAFF. The CDR3 DNA reads as TGTGCCAGCAGTGAATTTTCTGGGGGTAGCGGAGCTTTCTTT.